Presented here are 31 T cell receptor beta chains from one specimen sequenced in a study of spatial heterogeneity in lung cancer. MiXCR, applied by TCRdb to the 5' RACE reads, yields one record per CDR3 protein. The repertoire holds about 23,000 distinct CDR3 sequences, with 2.5% to 4% as singletons. Time point given: sample taken at primary tumor resection. The starting material was PBMCs, obtained at surgery. Receptors were obtained from a female donor with early-stage non-small cell lung cancer.

In this sample, this clonotype turned up many times. CDR3: CASSTYGGNTEAFF. For the CDR3, the DNA is TGTGCCAGCAGTACCTATGGGGGGAACACTGAAGCTTTCTTT. The chain has TRBV12-3 or TRBV12-4 and TRBJ1-1, with a weak D call TRBD1 (5 bases). Trimming pared 5 bases from V and 1 base from J, leaving 11 bases between. The CDR3 has 14 amino acids.

This clonotype was seen ten or more times. The chain joins TRBV4-1 to TRBJ2-7; tentatively, D is TRBD2 (5 bases). Trimming left V 2 bases short and J 2 bases short, with 10 bases between. Germline-derived CDR1 and CDR2 are MGHRA and YSYEKL. The CDR3 loop spans 14 amino acids. Here the CDR3 DNA reads TGCGCCAGCAGCCAAACGGACTCCCCCTACGAGCAGTACTTC. Residues: CASSQTDSPYEQYF.

This clonotype was seen ten or more times. This chain joins TRBV29-1 and TRBJ2-1; TRBD2 matches 9 bases. Germline trimming cut 7 bases from V and 5 bases from J; bases unmatched to any gene: 12. CDR1 SQVTM and CDR2 ANQGSEA come from the germline V gene. The CDR3 is 15 residues long. The CDR3 region has the DNA TGCAGCGGTACTTTAATAGCGGGAGCTGACAATGAGCAGTTCTTC. Translating it yields CSGTLIAGADNEQFF.

There are many counts of this clonotype. This rearrangement joins TRBV20-1 to TRBJ2-5; D remains unclear. The V end was cut by 5 bases, the J end by 5 bases, with 15 bases between. The CDR3 contains 13 residues. Germline CDR1 is DFQATT and CDR2 is SNEGSKA (reference sequence). The CDR3 nucleotides read TGCAGTGCTCCTCCGGGCCCCGCGGAGACCCAGTACTTC. Its protein product is CSAPPGPAETQYF.

This clonotype was observed a few times. V usage is TRBV6-4 and J usage is TRBJ2-1, with 9 bases lining up with TRBD2. Germline CDR1 and CDR2: MRHNA and SNTAGT. The CDR3 extends over 15 amino acids. The J segment lost 8 bases and the V segment lost 5 bases, leaving 10 bases of the junction unmatched. The CDR3 is CASSWGSGSRDEQFF. The CDR3 DNA is TGTGCCAGCAGTTGGGGTAGCGGGAGTCGGGATGAGCAGTTCTTC.

In this sample, this clonotype turned up many times. The gene calls are TRBV14 and TRBJ2-6; possible D gene TRBD1, 5 bases. The CDR3 runs 17 residues. V shed 2 bases and J shed 2 bases, with 13 bases lying between them. CDR1 SGHDN and CDR2 FVKESK come from the germline V gene. Here the CDR3 DNA reads TGTGCCAGCAGCCAACGGAATAGGGGAACTGGGGCCAACGTCCTGACTTTC. Residues: CASSQRNRGTGANVLTF.

This clonotype was picked up many times. The rearrangement uses TRBV7-8 and TRBJ2-7; 8 bases agree with TRBD2. The CDR3 is 14 residues long. Germline CDR1 SGHVS, CDR2 FQNEAQ. The J segment lost 7 bases and the V segment lost 4 bases, leaving 9 bases of the junction unmatched. In DNA, the CDR3 is TGTGCCAGCAGCTGTGAAAGCGGGAGTTGTGAGCAGTACTTC. It yields the protein CASSCESGSCEQYF.

The rearrangement joins TRBV5-4 to TRBJ1-3; tentative D call: TRBD1 (5 bases). Germline V gene data show CDR1 as SGHNT and CDR2 as YYREEE (reference sequence). The V gene lost 4 bases and the J gene lost 0 bases, with 11 bases spanning the gap. CDR3 length equals 15 residues. Written as DNA, the CDR3 is TGTGCCAGCAGCCTGGGGCAGGCCTCTGGAAACACCATATATTTT. This codes for CASSLGQASGNTIYF.

The table lists this clonotype with many counts. V and J are TRBV11-3 and TRBJ2-7; 11 bases are a match to TRBD2. The trim removed 5 bases at V and 3 bases at J, leaving 6 bases unmatched. Germline V gene sequence: CDR1 SGHNT, CDR2 YENEEA. The CDR3 has 15 residues. CDR3 amino acids: CASSPLLAGDYEQYF. The CDR3 DNA follows: TGTGCCAGCAGCCCCCTACTAGCGGGGGACTACGAGCAGTACTTC.

The table lists this clonotype with a few counts. The chain has TRBV7-9 and TRBJ2-1, with 9 bases fitting TRBD2. The junction had 18 bases not matched to a gene; V was cut back by 7 bases and J by 5 bases. CDR1 is SEHNR and CDR2 is FQNEAQ in the germline V gene (reference sequence). The CDR3 consists of 18 residues. CDR3 in amino acids: CASTPGRLAGSRDNEQFF. The CDR3 DNA reads as TGTGCCAGCACCCCGGGACGGCTAGCGGGATCCCGCGACAATGAGCAGTTCTTC.

This clonotype was seen a handful of times. The chain recombines TRBV6-6 with TRBJ2-1; D ambiguous. The ends were cut back, 3 bases at V and 6 bases at J, with 6 bases in the middle. The CDR3 length is 12 residues. Germline values: CDR1 MNHNY, CDR2 SVGAGI (reference sequence). DNA for the CDR3: TGTGCCAGCAGTTATGCCCTCAATGAGCAGTTCTTC. Translated: CASSYALNEQFF.

This clonotype was detected ten times or more. The rearrangement links TRBV24-1 to TRBJ2-5; 9 nucleotides line up with TRBD1. Germline CDR1 and CDR2: KGHDR and SFDVKD. CDR3 length equals 13 residues. The V gene end was trimmed by 4 bases and the J gene end by 4 bases; junction bases not matched to a gene: 0. Here the CDR3 DNA reads TGTGCCACCAGTGAGACAGGGGGAGAGACCCAGTACTTC. It codes for CATSETGGETQYF.

In this sample, this clonotype turned up many times. The CDR3 sequence: CASRNSKNFQETQYF. The CDR3 nucleotides read TGTGCCAGCAGAAACTCAAAGAACTTCCAAGAGACCCAGTACTTC. The chain is built from TRBV27 and TRBJ2-5; no definite D call. The V gene lost 6 bases and the J gene lost 1 base, with 15 bases spanning the gap. CDR1 and CDR2 from the germline V gene are MNHEY and SMNVEV (reference sequence). There are 15 residues in the CDR3.

This clonotype was observed many times. The chain carries TRBV9 and TRBJ2-3; D might be TRBD1 (6 bases). CDR3 size: 16 residues. Germline-derived CDR1 and CDR2 are SGDLS and YYNGEE. Trimming shortened V by 4 bases and J by 6 bases, and 21 bases separated the two germline ends. This CDR3 is CASSPHRVVVGDTQYF. In DNA form, the CDR3 reads TGTGCCAGCAGCCCCCACAGGGTCGTGGTGGGCGATACGCAGTATTTT.

The V and J genes are TRBV19 and TRBJ2-7; TRBD1 matches 8 bases. Germline-derived CDR1 and CDR2 are LNHDA and SQIVND (reference sequence). J was trimmed by 0 bases and V by 4 bases; bases with no gene match: 5. The CDR3 consists of 15 residues. The CDR3: CASSTAQGGSYEQYF. Written as DNA, the CDR3 is TGTGCCAGTAGTACCGCACAGGGGGGCTCCTACGAGCAGTACTTC.

The table lists this clonotype with many counts. The V call is TRBV7-8, the J call TRBJ2-1, with 7 bases that match TRBD2. The CDR3 length is 14 residues. The V and J ends lost 7 bases and 4 bases, in that order; junction bases with no gene match: 7. Germline values: CDR1 SGHVS, CDR2 FQNEAQ. CDR3 nucleotides: TGTGCCAGCAAACTCGGCGGGAGTTACAATGAGCAGTTCTTC. This encodes CASKLGGSYNEQFF. The full variable domain, rest sourced from reference TRBV7-8 and TRBJ2-1, is GAGVSQSPRYKVAKRGQDVALRCDPISGHVSLFWYQQALGQGPEFLTYFQNEAQLDKSGLPSDRFFAERPEGSVSTLKIQRTQQEDSAVYLCASKLGGSYNEQFFGPGTRLTVL.

This clonotype was counted ten times or more. The chain employs TRBV5-4 and TRBJ2-1; D possibly uses TRBD1 or TRBD2 (5 bases each). V shed 0 bases and J shed 0 bases, with 10 bases lying between them. Germline CDR1 is SGHNT and CDR2 is YYREEE (reference sequence). This CDR3 has 16 amino acids. CDR3 in DNA: TGTGCCAGCAGCTTGGCGGGGCAAGTCTCCTACAATGAGCAGTTCTTC. Its translation is CASSLAGQVSYNEQFF.

The V and J genes are TRBV27 and TRBJ2-7; the match to TRBD2 covers 13 bases. V lost 6 bases to trimming and J lost 7 bases; unmatched junction nucleotides: 9. Germline values: CDR1 MNHEY, CDR2 SMNVEV (reference sequence). CDR3 length: 15 amino acids. CDR3 DNA: TGTGCCAGCAGCCGAGGACTAGCGGGAGTTAGAGAGCAGTACTTC. Translating it yields CASSRGLAGVREQYF.

This clonotype has at least ten counts. The rearrangement uses TRBV18 and TRBJ1-3, with D possibly being TRBD1 (6 bases). Germline V gene lookup returns CDR1 KGHSH and CDR2 LQKENI. Trimming took off 1 base at V and 0 bases at J, with 10 bases between the two ends. The CDR3 is 16 residues long. In nucleotides, the CDR3 is TGTGCCAGCTCACCACTGGGGGCCAACTCTGGAAACACCATATATTTT. Its protein product is CASSPLGANSGNTIYF.

There are many counts of this clonotype. The J gene is TRBJ2-3, the V gene TRBV6-4, with TRBD2 matching over 12 bases. V was pared by 3 bases and J by 4 bases, with 5 bases of the junction left unmatched. This CDR3 has 16 amino acids. Germline values: CDR1 MRHNA, CDR2 SNTAGT. CDR3: CASSEASGRAADTQYF. CDR3 in DNA: TGTGCCAGCAGTGAGGCTAGCGGGAGGGCAGCAGATACGCAGTATTTT.

This clonotype appeared a few times. The chain recombines TRBV4-1 with TRBJ1-2, with 7 bases lining up with TRBD1. The germline V gene has CDR1 MGHRA and CDR2 YSYEKL. The J segment lost 3 bases and the V segment lost 0 bases, leaving 4 bases of the junction unmatched. The CDR3 consists of 15 residues. The CDR3 bases are TGCGCCAGCAGCCAAGATCCGACAGGGCACTATGGCTACACCTTC. This translates into CASSQDPTGHYGYTF.

This clonotype was recorded many times. The rearrangement joins TRBV5-1 to TRBJ2-1; D may be TRBD1 or TRBD2 (5 bases each). Germline CDR1 is SGHRS and CDR2 is YFSETQ. V was trimmed by 4 bases and J by 4 bases, leaving 15 bases between them. This CDR3 is built from 15 residues. Here the CDR3 reads CASSTIGTPYNEQFF. In nucleotides, the CDR3 is TGCGCCAGCAGCACAATCGGGACGCCGTACAATGAGCAGTTCTTC.

In this sample, this clonotype turned up many times. The chain joins TRBV7-9 to TRBJ2-5; 8 bases match TRBD2. Germline lookup yields CDR1 SEHNR and CDR2 FQNEAQ (reference sequence). The CDR3 extends over 16 amino acids. The junction had 9 bases not matched to a gene; V was cut back by 2 bases and J by 4 bases. CDR3 loop: CASSLLEAGVRETQYF. The DNA for the CDR3 is TGTGCCAGCAGCTTACTTGAAGCGGGAGTGCGAGAGACCCAGTACTTC.

This clonotype was seen ten or more times. This rearrangement joins TRBV4-1 to TRBJ2-5; the D call may be TRBD1 or TRBD2 (5 bases each). This CDR3 contains 13 residues. Trimming took off 3 bases at V and 5 bases at J, with 10 bases between the two ends. From germline, CDR1 is MGHRA and CDR2 YSYEKL. The CDR3 nucleotides read TGCGCCAGCAGCCAGGGACCGCGGGAGACCCAGTACTTC. Translating gives CASSQGPRETQYF.

This clonotype was recorded many times. V is TRBV5-6 and J is TRBJ2-7, with no clear D. The CDR3 covers 12 residues. Trimming shortened V by 0 bases and J by 3 bases, and 4 bases separated the two germline ends. Germline CDR1 SGHDT, CDR2 YYEEEE. The CDR3 sequence: CASSLVGYEQYF. DNA for the CDR3: TGTGCCAGCAGCTTGGTGGGCTACGAGCAGTACTTC.

The rearrangement uses TRBV9 and TRBJ2-1; D is uncertain. Germline loops: CDR1 SGDLS, CDR2 YYNGEE. This CDR3 has 14 amino acids. Deletions cut 0 bases from V and 7 bases from J, with 11 bases between. CDR3 amino acids: CASSVETKANEQFF. The CDR3 DNA follows: TGTGCCAGCAGCGTAGAAACTAAGGCGAATGAGCAGTTCTTC.

This clonotype was counted at least ten times. The chain combines TRBV15 with TRBJ1-1; 8 bases fit TRBD1. The CDR3 is 15 amino acids. Germline CDR1 reads LNHNV; CDR2 reads YYDKDF (reference sequence). V lost 0 bases, J lost 4 bases, and 4 bases stayed unmatched. CDR3 sequence: CATSRDQGAGTEAFF. CDR3 DNA: TGTGCCACCAGCAGAGATCAGGGGGCCGGCACTGAAGCTTTCTTT.

The chain couples TRBV25-1 to TRBJ2-7; no firm D call. The CDR3 is 11 residues long. Germline CDR1 reads MGHDK; CDR2 reads SYGVNS. Trimming took 5 bases from V and 4 from J, leaving 6 bases between them. CDR3 bases: TGTGCCAGCAGTCAAGGGTACGAGCAGTACTTC. Amino acid sequence: CASSQGYEQYF.

This clonotype was observed at least ten times. The chain joins TRBV19 to TRBJ2-2, with D hard to call. The germline CDR1 and CDR2 sequences are LNHDA and SQIVND (reference sequence). V dropped 3 bases and J dropped 2 bases, with 4 bases sitting between them. This CDR3 region has 13 residues. In nucleotides, the CDR3 is TGTGCCAGTAGTATCGGTAACACCGGGGAGCTGTTTTTT. This encodes CASSIGNTGELFF.

The rearrangement uses TRBV24-1 and TRBJ2-3, with a weak D call TRBD2 (6 bases). The CDR3 runs 14 residues. V lost 0 bases and J lost 5, with 8 bases in between. Germline lookup yields CDR1 KGHDR and CDR2 SFDVKD. CDR3 DNA sequence: TGTGCCACCAGTGATTTGAACGGGGGAGATACGCAGTATTTT. This translates into CATSDLNGGDTQYF.

This clonotype was seen ten or more times. The chain carries TRBV6-1 and TRBJ2-2, with 7 bases fitting TRBD2. CDR3 length: 15 residues. The germline V gene has CDR1 MNHNS and CDR2 SASEGT. J was trimmed by 3 bases and V by 5 bases; bases with no gene match: 6. The CDR3 DNA reads as TGTGCCAGCAGTATGAGGGGAGGGGACACCGGGGAGCTGTTTTTT. Its translation: CASSMRGGDTGELFF.